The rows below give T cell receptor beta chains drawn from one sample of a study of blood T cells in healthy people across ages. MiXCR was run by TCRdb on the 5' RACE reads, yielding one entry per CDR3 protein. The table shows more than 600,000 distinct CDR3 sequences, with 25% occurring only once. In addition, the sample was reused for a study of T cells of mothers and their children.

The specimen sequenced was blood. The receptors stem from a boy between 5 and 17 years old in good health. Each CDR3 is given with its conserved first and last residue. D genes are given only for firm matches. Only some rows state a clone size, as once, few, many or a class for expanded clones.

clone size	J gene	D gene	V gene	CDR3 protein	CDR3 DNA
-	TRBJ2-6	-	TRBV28	CASSRTVAGANVLTF	TGTGCCAGCAGCCGAACAGTAGCTGGGGCCAACGTCCTGACTTTC
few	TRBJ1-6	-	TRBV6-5	CASSYRGLNSPLHF	TGTGCCAGCAGTTACAGAGGGTTGAATTCACCCCTCCACTTT
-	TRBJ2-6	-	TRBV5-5	CASSTSDGISGANVLTF	TGTGCCAGCAGCACGTCGGACGGCATCTCTGGGGCCAACGTCCTGACTTTC
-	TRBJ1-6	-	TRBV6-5	CASSYEAGLSSPLHF	TGTGCCAGCAGTTACGAGGCCGGGCTTTCCTCACCCCTCCACTTT
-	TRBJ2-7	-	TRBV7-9	CASSLIGAGVSYEQYF	TGTGCCAGCAGCTTGATCGGGGCAGGGGTCTCCTACGAGCAGTACTTC
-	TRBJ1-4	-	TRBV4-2	CASSLQMLTNEKLFF	TGTGCCAGCAGCCTCCAGATGTTAACTAATGAAAAACTGTTTTTT
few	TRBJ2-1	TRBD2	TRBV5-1	CASSLTSRISSYNEQFF	TGCGCCAGCAGTCTGACTAGCCGGATTAGCTCCTACAATGAGCAGTTCTTC
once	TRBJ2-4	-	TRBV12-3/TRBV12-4	CASSLDVLAQYF	TGTGCCAGCAGTTTAGACGTCCTTGCCCAGTACTTC
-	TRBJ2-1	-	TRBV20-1	CSAMASNYNEQFF	TGCAGTGCTATGGCGAGCAACTACAATGAGCAGTTCTTC
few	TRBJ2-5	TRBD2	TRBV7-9	CASRREYQETQYF	TGTGCCAGCAGGCGGGAGTACCAAGAGACCCAGTACTTC
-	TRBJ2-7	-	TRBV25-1	CASSPDGTPYYEQYF	TGTGCCAGCAGTCCTGACGGGACACCGTACTACGAGCAGTACTTC
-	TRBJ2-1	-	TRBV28	CASSFAASYNEQFF	TGTGCCAGCAGTTTCGCGGCGTCCTACAATGAGCAGTTCTTC
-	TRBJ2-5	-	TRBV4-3	CASSQNPQGGAVETQYF	TGCGCCAGCAGCCAGAACCCACAGGGCGGAGCAGTAGAGACCCAGTACTTC
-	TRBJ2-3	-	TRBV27	CASSSPLTPGTQYF	TGTGCCAGCAGTTCGCCCCTAACTCCTGGTACGCAGTATTTT
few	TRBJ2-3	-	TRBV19	CATSGQKSTDTQYF	TGTGCCACATCAGGACAGAAAAGCACAGATACGCAGTATTTT
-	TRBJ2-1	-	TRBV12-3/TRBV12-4	CAIRDGGVFGNEQFF	TGTGCCATAAGGGACGGCGGGGTGTTCGGGAATGAGCAGTTCTTC
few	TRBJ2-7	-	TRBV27	CASSFTWSSYEQYF	TGTGCCAGCAGTTTCACCTGGAGCTCCTACGAGCAGTACTTC
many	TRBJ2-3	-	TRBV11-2	CASSPGGDTQYF	TGTGCCAGCAGCCCCGGGGGAGATACGCAGTATTTT
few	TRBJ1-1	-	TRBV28	CASKFPEITEAFF	TGTGCCAGCAAGTTCCCCGAGATCACTGAAGCTTTCTTT
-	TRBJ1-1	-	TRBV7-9	CASSYYNRVENTEAFF	TGTGCCAGCAGCTACTACAACAGGGTGGAGAACACTGAAGCTTTCTTT
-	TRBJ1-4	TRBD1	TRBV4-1	CASSPTTAGGSEKLFF	TGCGCCAGCAGCCCTACGACGGCAGGGGGGAGTGAAAAACTGTTTTTT
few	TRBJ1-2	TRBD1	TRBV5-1	CASSLARGTGDGYTF	TGCGCCAGCAGCTTGGCGCGGGGGACAGGGGATGGCTACACCTTC
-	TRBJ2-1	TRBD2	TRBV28	CASSPLAGGSRGEQFF	TGTGCCAGCAGCCCGCTAGCGGGAGGATCCAGGGGTGAGCAGTTCTTC
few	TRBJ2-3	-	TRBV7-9	CASSQRLVTDTQYF	TGTGCCAGCAGCCAGAGACTAGTCACAGATACGCAGTATTTT
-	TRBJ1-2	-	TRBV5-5	CASSFRALSDYTF	TGTGCCAGCAGCTTCCGCGCTTTGTCGGACTACACCTTC
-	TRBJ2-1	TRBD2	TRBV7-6	CASSFDGGAPNEQFF	TGTGCCAGCAGCTTCGACGGGGGGGCCCCCAATGAGCAGTTCTTC
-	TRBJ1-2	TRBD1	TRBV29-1	CSVKRDRGPGYTF	TGCAGCGTGAAGAGAGACAGGGGGCCTGGCTACACCTTC
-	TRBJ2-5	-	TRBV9	CASSVNAGGETQYF	TGTGCCAGCAGCGTAAATGCAGGTGGAGAGACCCAGTACTTC
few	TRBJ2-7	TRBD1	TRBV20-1	CSASGTGYGEQYF	TGCAGTGCTTCCGGGACAGGGTATGGCGAGCAGTACTTC
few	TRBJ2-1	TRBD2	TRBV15	CATSRDGLAGEQFF	TGTGCCACCAGCAGAGATGGGCTAGCGGGTGAGCAGTTCTTC
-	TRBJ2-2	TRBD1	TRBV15	CATGTVANTGELFF	TGTGCCACCGGGACAGTCGCGAACACCGGGGAGCTGTTTTTT
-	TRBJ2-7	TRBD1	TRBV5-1	CASSLALGTGSYEQYF	TGCGCCAGCAGCTTGGCCCTCGGGACAGGTTCCTACGAGCAGTACTTC
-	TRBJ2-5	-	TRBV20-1	CSARSLKAQETQYF	TGCAGTGCTAGATCCCTAAAGGCCCAAGAGACCCAGTACTTC
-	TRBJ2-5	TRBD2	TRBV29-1	CSADRLAWETQYF	TGCAGCGCGGACCGACTAGCGTGGGAGACCCAGTACTTC
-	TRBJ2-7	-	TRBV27	CASRNRDGSYEQYF	TGTGCCAGCCGCAACCGGGACGGTTCCTACGAGCAGTACTTC
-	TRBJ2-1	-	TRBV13	CASSFRVYNEQFF	TGTGCCAGCAGTTTTCGGGTCTACAATGAGCAGTTCTTC
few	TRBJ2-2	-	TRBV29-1	CSVMGSTGELFF	TGCAGCGTTATGGGGAGCACCGGGGAGCTGTTTTTT